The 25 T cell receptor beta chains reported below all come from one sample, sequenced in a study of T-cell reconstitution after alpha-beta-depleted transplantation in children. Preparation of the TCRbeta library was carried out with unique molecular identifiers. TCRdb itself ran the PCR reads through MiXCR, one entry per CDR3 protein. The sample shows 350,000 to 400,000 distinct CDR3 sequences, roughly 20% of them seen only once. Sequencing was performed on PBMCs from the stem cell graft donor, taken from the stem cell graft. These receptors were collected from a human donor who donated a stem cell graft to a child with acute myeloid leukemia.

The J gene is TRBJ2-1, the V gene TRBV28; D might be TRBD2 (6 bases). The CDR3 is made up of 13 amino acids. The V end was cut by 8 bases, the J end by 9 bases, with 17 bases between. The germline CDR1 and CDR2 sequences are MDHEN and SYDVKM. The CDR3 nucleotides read TGTGCCAGCGGTGGACTATTCATTCCTGAGCAGTTCTTC. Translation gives CASGGLFIPEQFF.

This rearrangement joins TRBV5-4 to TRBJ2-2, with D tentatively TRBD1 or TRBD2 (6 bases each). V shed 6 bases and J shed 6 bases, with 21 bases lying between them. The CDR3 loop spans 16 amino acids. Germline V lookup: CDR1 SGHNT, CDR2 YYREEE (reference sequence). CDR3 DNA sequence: TGTGCCAGCACCGGAGGAGGGGGGTTGTTGGCCGGGGAGCTGTTTTTT. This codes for CASTGGGGLLAGELFF.

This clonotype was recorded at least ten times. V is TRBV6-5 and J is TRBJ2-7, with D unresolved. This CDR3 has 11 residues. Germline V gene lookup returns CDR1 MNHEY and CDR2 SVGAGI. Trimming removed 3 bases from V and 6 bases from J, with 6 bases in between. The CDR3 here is CASSYSREQYF. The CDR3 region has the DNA TGTGCCAGCAGTTATAGCCGCGAGCAGTACTTC.

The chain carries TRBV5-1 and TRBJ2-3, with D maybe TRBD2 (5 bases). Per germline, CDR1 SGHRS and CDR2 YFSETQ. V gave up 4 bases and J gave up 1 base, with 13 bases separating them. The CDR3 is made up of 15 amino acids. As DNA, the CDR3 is TGCGCCAGCAGCCTGACCCACGGGGGCACAGATACGCAGTATTTT. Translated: CASSLTHGGTDTQYF.

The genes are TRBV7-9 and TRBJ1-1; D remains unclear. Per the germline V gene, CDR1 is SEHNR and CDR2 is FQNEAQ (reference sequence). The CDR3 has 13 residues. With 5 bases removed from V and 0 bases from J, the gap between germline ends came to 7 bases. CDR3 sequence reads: CASSDILNTEAFF. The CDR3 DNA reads TGTGCCAGCAGCGACATACTGAACACTGAAGCTTTCTTT.

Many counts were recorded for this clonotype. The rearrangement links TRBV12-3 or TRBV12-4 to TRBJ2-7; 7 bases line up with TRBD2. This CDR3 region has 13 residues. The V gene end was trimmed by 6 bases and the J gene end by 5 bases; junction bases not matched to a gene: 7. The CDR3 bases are TGTGCCAGCAGCTTGGGTGGGAGGGACGAGCAGTACTTC. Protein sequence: CASSLGGRDEQYF.

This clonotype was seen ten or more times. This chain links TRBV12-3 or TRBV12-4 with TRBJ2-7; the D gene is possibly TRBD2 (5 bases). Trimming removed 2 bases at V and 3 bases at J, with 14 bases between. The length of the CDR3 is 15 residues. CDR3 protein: CASSLFQRLDYEQYF. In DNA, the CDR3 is TGTGCCAGCAGTTTATTCCAGCGGTTAGACTACGAGCAGTACTTC.

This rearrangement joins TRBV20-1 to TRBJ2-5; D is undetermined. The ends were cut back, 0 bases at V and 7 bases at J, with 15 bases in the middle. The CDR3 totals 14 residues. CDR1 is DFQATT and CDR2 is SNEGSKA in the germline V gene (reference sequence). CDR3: CSARDVALKWTQYF. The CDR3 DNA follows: TGCAGTGCTAGAGATGTTGCCCTAAAGTGGACCCAGTACTTC.

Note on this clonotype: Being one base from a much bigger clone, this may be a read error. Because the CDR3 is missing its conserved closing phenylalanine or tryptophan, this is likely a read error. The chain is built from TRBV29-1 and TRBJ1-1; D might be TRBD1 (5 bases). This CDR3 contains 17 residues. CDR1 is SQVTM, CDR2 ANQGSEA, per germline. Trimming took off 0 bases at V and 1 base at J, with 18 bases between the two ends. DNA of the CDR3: TGCAGCGTTGAAGAAACCCTTACGGGACTCAAGAACACTGAAGCTTTCTGT. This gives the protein CSVEETLTGLKNTEAFC.

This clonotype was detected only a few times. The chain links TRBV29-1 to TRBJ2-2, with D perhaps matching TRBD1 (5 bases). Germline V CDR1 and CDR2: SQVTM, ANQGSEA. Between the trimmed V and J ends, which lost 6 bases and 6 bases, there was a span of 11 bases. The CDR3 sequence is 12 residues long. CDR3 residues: CSVGHYPGELFF. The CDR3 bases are TGCAGCGTGGGGCATTACCCCGGGGAGCTGTTTTTT.

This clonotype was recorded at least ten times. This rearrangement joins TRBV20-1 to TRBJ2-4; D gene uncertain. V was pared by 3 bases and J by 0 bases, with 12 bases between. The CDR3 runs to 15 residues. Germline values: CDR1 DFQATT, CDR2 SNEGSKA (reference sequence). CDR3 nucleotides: TGCAGTGCTAGTAGGCCCGGCGGAGCCAAAAACATTCAGTACTTC. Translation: CSASRPGGAKNIQYF.

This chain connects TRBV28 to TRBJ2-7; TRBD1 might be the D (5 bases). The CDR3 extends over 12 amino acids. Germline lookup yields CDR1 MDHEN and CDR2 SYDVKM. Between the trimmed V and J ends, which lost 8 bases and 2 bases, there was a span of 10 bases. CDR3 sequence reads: CASGRDAYEQYF. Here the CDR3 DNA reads TGTGCCAGCGGCAGGGATGCCTACGAGCAGTACTTC.

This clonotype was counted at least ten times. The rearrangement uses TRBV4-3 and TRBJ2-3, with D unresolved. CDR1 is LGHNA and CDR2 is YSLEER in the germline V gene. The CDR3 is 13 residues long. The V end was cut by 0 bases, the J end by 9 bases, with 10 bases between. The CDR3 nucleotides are TGCGCCAGCAGCCAAGATTATGGCTTAACGCAGTATTTT. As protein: CASSQDYGLTQYF.

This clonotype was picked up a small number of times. CDR3 sequence (DNA): TGTGCCAGCAGTTTCCCGGGACTAGCGGGAGCCTACGAGCAGTACTTC. Protein sequence: CASSFPGLAGAYEQYF. The chain combines TRBV12-3 or TRBV12-4 with TRBJ2-7; 14 bases align to TRBD2. This CDR3 is 16 amino acids long. J gave up 2 bases and V 3 bases, and 3 bases lay outside the gene matches.

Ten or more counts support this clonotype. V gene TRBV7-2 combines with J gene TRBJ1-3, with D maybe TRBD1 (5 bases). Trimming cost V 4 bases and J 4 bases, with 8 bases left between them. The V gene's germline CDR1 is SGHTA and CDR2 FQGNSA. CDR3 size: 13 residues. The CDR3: CASSYRSGNTIYF. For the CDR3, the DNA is TGTGCCAGCAGCTACAGGTCCGGAAACACCATATATTTT.

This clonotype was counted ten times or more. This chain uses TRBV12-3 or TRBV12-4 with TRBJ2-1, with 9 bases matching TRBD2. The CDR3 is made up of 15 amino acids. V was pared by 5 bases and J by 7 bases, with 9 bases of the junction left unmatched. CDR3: CASSPEAGGLNEQFF. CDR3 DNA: TGTGCCAGCAGTCCCGAAGCGGGAGGATTGAATGAGCAGTTCTTC.

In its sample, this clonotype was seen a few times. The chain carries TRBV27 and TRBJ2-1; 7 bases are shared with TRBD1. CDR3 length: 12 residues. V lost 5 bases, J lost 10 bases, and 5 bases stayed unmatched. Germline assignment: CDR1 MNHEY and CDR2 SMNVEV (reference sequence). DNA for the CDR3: TGTGCCAGCAGTCCCACAGGGGAGGAGCAGTTCTTC. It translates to CASSPTGEEQFF.

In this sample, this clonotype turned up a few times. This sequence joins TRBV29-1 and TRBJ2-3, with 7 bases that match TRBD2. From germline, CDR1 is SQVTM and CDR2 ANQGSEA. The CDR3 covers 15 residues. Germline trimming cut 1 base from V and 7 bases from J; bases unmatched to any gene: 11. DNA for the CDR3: TGCAGCGTTGAAGGGGAGCCTAGCGGAGGCAATACGCAGTATTTT. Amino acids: CSVEGEPSGGNTQYF.

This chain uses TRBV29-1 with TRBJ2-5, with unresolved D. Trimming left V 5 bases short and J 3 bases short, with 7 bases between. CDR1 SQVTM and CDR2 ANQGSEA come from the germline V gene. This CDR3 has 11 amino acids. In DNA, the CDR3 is TGCAGCGTTCCGGACGAAGAGACCCAGTACTTC. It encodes CSVPDEETQYF. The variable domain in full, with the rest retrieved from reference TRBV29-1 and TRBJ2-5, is SAVISQKPSRDICQRGTSLTIQCQVDSQVTMMFWYRQQPGQSLTLIATANQGSEATYESGFVIDKFPISRPNLTFSTLTVSNMSPEDSSIYLCSVPDEETQYFGPGTRLLVL.

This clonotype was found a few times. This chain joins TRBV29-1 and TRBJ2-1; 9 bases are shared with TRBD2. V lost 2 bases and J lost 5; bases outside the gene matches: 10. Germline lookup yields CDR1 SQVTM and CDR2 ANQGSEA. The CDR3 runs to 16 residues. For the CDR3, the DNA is TGCAGCGTTGAATTGGTTAGCGGGAGTCTCCACAATGAGCAGTTCTTC. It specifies CSVELVSGSLHNEQFF.

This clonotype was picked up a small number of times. The CDR3 is CASSLSNRGLEQYF. The CDR3 bases are TGTGCCAGCAGTTTGAGTAATCGGGGCCTCGAGCAGTACTTC. V gene TRBV28 combines with J gene TRBJ2-7; D is perhaps TRBD1 or TRBD2 (5 bases each). V was cut by 3 bases and J by 6 bases, with 15 bases left in between. Per the germline V gene, CDR1 is MDHEN and CDR2 is SYDVKM. CDR3 length equals 14 residues.

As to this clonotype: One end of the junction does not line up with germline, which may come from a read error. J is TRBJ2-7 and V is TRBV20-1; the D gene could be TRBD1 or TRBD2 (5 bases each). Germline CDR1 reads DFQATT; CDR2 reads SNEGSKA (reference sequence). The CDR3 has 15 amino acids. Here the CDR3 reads CSAREQGEGSHEQYF. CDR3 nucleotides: TGCAGTGCTAGAGAGCAGGGAGAAGGCTCCCACGAGCAGTACTTC.

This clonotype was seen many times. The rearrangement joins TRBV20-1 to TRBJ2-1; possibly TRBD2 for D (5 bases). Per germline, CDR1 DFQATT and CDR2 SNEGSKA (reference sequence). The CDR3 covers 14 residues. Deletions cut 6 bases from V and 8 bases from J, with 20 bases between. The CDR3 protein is CSAAGHLSVHEQFF. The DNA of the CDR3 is TGCAGTGCCGCGGGCCACTTGTCCGTCCATGAGCAGTTCTTC.

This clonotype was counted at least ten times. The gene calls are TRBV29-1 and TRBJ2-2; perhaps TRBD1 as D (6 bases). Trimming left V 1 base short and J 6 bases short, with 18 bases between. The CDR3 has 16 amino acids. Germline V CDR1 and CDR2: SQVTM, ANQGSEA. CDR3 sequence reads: CSVEATGPTGAGELFF. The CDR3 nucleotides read TGCAGCGTTGAAGCCACAGGGCCGACGGGCGCCGGGGAGCTGTTTTTT.

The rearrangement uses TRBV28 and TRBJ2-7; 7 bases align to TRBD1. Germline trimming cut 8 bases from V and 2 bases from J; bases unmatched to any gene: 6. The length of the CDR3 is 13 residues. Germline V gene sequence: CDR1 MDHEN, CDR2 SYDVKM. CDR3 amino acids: CASAGQAAYEQYF. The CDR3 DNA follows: TGTGCCAGCGCAGGACAGGCAGCCTACGAGCAGTACTTC. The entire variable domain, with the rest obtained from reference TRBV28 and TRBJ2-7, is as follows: DVKVTQSSRYLVKRTGEKVFLECVQDMDHENMFWYRQDPGLGLRLIYFSYDVKMKEKGDIPEGYSVSREKKERFSLILESASTNQTSMYLCASAGQAAYEQYFGPGTRLTVT.